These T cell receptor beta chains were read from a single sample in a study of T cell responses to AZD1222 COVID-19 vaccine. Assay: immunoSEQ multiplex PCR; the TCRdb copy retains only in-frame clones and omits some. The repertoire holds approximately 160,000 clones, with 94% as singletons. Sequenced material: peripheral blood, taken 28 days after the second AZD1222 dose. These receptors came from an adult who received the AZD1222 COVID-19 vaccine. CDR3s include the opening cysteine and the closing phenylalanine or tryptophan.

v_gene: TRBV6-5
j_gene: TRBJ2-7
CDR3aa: CASSYSGRSYEQYF

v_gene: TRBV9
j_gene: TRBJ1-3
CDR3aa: CASSPISGNTIYF

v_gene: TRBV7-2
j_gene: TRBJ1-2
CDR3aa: CASSLAGGQGDGYTF

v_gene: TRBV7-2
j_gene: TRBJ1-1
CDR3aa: CASSPTGGADTEAFF

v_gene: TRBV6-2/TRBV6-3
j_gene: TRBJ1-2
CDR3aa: CASSDGTQGYTF

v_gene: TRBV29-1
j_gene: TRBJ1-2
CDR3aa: CSVEDVGGSYTF

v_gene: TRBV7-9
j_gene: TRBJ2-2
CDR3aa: CASSLAIRTGELFF

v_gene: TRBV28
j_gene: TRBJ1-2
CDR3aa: CASSLSVGANYGYTF

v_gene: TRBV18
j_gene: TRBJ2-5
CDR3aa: CASSPGGGETQYF

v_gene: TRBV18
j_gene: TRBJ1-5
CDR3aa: CASSAQGGSNQPQHF

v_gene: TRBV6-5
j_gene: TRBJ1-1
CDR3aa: CASSTTGVNTEAFF

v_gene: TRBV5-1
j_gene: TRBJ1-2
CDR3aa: CASSVTGTGGLDGYTF

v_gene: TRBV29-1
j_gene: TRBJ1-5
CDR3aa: CSVDLGEGNQPQHF

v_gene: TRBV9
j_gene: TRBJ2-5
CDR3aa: CASSVRTGLLETQYF

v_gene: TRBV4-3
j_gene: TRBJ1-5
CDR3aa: CASRESAELSNQPQHF

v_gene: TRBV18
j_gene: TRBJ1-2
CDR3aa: CASSLGTGGYGYTF

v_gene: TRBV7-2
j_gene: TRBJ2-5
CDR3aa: CASSFRDPEMETQYF

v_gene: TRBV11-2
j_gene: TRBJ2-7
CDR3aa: CASSLDGTGFNEQYF

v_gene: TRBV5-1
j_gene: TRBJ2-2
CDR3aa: CASSIIFGGTGELFF

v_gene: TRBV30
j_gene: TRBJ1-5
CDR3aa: CAWSEGNQPQHF

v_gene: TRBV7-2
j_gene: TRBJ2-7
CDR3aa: CASSKTPGQATYEQYF

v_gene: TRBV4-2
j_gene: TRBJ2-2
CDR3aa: CASTQVAGGPRGGELFF

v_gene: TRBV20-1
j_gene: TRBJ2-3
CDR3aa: CSASRGQSTDTQYF

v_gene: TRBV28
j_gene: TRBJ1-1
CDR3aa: CASSFGEDTAFF

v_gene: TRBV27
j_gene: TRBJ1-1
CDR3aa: CASSSLGQGAEAFF

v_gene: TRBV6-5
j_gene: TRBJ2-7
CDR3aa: CASSYSPQGIYYEQYF

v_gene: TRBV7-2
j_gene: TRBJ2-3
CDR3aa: CASSAGRGDTQYF